The following is a TCR beta chain sequence with its context. Its cognate antigen is unknown. The CDR3 loop spans 13 amino acids. The V gene lost 5 bases and the J gene lost 2 bases, with 7 bases spanning the gap. Looked up from germline, CDR1 is MNHEY and CDR2 is SMNVEV (reference sequence). This sample stems from a study of shared clonotypes between healthy human individuals. Study-wide findings and caveats: Estimated richness values were generally larger in naive subsets than in memory subsets. Rarefaction gave evidence that sorted-subset sequencing remained incomplete despite large depth.

The test was conducted at deep level. Over several immunoSEQ plates, each subset's genomic DNA was distributed in even portions. Some clones are missing from TCRdb's copy, which holds only in-frame ones; the method was immunoSEQ multiplex PCR. The repertoire consists of 2 million to 2.5 million clones, with around 96% occurring once and the leading ten covering around 1.1%. As defined, naive CD8 cells were CD45RO-negative and positively selected for CCR7, with terminally differentiated effector memory CD45RA+ cells excluded. The source is a man between 18 and 35 years old in good health. The sequencing sample was made of naive CD8+ T cells sorted from blood. The genes are TRBV27 and TRBJ1-5; D not resolved. The CDR3 DNA is TGTGCCAGCAGTAATTTGGGCAATCAGCCCCAGCATTTT. It yields the protein CASSNLGNQPQHF.